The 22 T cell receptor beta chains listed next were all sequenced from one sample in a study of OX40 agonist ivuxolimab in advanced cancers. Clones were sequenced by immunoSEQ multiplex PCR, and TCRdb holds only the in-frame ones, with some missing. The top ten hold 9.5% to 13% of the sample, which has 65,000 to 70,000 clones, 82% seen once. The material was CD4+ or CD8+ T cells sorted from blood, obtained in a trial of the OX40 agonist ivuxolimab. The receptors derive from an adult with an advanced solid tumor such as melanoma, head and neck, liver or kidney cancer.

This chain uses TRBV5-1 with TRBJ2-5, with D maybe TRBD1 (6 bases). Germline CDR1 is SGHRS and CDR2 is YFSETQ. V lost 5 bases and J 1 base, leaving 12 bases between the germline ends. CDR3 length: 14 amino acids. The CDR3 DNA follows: TGCGCCAGCAGGGCGGACAGCCCCCAAGAGACCCAGTACTTC. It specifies CASRADSPQETQYF.

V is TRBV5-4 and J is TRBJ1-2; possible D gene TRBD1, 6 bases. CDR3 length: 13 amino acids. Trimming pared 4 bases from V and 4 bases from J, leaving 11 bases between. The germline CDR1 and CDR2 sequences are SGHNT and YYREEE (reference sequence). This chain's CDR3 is CASSQDSIYGYTF. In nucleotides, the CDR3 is TGTGCCAGCAGCCAGGACAGCATCTATGGCTACACCTTC.

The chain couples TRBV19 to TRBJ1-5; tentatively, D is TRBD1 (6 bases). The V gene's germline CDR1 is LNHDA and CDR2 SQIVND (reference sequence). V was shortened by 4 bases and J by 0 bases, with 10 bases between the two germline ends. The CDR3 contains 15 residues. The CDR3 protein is CASSSRGISNQPQHF. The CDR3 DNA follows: TGTGCCAGTAGTAGCAGGGGAATTAGCAATCAGCCCCAGCATTTT.

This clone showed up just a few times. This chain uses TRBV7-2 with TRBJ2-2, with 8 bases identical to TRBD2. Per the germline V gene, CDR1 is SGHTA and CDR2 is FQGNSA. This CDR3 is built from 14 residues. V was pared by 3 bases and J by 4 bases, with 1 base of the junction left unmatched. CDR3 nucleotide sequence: TGTGCCAGCAGCTTTGGGACTAGCACCGGGGAGCTGTTTTTT. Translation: CASSFGTSTGELFF.

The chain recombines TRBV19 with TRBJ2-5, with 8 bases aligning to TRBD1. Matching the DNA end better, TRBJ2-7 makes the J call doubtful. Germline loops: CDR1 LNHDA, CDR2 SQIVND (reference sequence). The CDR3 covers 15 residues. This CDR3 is CASSAWTGNPYEQYF. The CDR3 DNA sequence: TGTGCCAGTAGTGCTTGGACAGGGAATCCCTACGAGCAGTACTTC.

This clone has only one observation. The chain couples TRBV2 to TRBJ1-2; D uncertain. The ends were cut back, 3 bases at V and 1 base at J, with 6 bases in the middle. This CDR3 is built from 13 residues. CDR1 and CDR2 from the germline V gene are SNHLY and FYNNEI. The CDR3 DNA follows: TGTGCCAGCAGTGACCGAAATAACTATGGCTACACCTTC. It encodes CASSDRNNYGYTF. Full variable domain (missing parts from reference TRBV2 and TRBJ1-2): EPEVTQTPSHQVTQMGQEVILRCVPISNHLYFYWYRQILGQKVEFLVSFYNNEISEKSEIFDDQFSVERPDGSNFTLKIRSTKLEDSAMYFCASSDRNNYGYTFGSGTRLTVV.

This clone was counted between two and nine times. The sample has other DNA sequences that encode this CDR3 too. CDR3 bases: TGTGCCAGCAGCCCAAGGACTAGCTACGAGCAGTACTTC. It encodes CASSPRTSYEQYF. J is TRBJ2-7 and V is TRBV7-8, with 7 positions matching TRBD2. V gave up 5 bases and J gave up 3 bases; unmatched junction bases: 4. CDR1 and CDR2 from the germline V gene are SGHVS and FQNEAQ. This CDR3 is built from 13 residues.

CDR3 amino acids: CASSETGLASHTQYF. Here the CDR3 DNA reads TGTGCCAGCAGTGAAACGGGACTAGCATCCCATACGCAGTATTTT. The rearrangement uses TRBV2 and TRBJ2-3; 9 nucleotides align to TRBD2. Trimming at V came to 2 bases and at J to 7 bases, leaving 7 bases not matched to a gene. Germline CDR1 is SNHLY and CDR2 is FYNNEI. The CDR3 contains 15 residues.

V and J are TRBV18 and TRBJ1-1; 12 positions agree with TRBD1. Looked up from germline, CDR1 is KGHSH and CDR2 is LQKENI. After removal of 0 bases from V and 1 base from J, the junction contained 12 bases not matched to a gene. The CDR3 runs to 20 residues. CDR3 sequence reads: CASSPPNGAPGQGANTEAFF. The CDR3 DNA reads TGTGCCAGCTCACCACCCAATGGCGCTCCGGGACAGGGGGCGAACACTGAAGCTTTCTTT.

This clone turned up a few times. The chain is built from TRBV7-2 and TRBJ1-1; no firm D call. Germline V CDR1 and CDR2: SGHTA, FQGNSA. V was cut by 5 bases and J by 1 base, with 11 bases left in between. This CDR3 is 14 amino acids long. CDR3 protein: CASSQTLENTEAFF. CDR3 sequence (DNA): TGTGCCAGCAGCCAAACACTGGAGAACACTGAAGCTTTCTTT.

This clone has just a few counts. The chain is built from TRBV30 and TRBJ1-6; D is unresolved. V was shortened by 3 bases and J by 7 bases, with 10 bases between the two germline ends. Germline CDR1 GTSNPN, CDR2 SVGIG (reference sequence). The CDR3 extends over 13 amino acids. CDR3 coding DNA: TGTGCCTGGAGCGCAATTAGGAATTCACCCCTCCACTTT. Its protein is CAWSAIRNSPLHF.

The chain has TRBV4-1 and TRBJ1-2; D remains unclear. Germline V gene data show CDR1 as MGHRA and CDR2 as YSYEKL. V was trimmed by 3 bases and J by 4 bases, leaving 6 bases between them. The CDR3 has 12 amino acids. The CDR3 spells CASSQGFYGYTF. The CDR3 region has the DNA TGCGCCAGCAGCCAGGGCTTCTATGGCTACACCTTC.

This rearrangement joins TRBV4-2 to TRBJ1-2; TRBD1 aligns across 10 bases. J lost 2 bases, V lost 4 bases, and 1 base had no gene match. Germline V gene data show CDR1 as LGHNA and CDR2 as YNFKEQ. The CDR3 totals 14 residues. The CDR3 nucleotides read TGTGCCAGCAGCCGGGACAGGGGAAACTATGGCTACACCTTC. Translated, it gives CASSRDRGNYGYTF.

The DNA for the CDR3 is TGTGCCAGCGGTGAAAACACTGCTATAAACTATGGCTACACCTTC. Translation gives CASGENTAINYGYTF. This chain links TRBV27 with TRBJ1-2; D gene uncertain. The germline V gene encodes CDR1 MNHEY and CDR2 SMNVEV (reference sequence). V lost 8 bases, J lost 2 bases, and 18 bases lay in between. This CDR3 region has 15 residues.

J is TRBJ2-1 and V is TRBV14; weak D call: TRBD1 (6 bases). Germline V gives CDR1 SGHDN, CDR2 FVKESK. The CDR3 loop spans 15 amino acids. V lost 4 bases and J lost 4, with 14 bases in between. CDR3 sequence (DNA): TGTGCCAGCAGCCCCACTTGGACAGATTACAATGAGCAGTTCTTC. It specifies CASSPTWTDYNEQFF.

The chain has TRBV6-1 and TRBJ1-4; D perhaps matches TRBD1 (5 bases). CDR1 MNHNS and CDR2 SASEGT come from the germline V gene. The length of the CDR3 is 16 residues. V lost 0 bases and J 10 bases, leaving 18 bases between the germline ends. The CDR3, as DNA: TGTGCCAGCAGTGAAGCCGACTGGGGGGTAGTCGGAAAACTGTTTTTT. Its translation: CASSEADWGVVGKLFF.

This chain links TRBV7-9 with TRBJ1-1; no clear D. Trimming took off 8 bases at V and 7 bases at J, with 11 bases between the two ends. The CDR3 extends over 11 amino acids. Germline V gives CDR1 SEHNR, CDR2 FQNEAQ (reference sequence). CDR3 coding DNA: TGTGCCAGCGCGTACACTGATGAAGCTTTCTTT. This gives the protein CASAYTDEAFF.

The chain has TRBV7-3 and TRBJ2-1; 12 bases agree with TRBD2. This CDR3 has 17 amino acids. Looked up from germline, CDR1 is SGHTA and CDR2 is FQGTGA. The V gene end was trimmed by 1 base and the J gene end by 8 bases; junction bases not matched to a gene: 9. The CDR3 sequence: CASSLKGGLAGDYEQFF. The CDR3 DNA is TGTGCCAGCAGCTTAAAGGGGGGACTAGCGGGTGACTATGAGCAGTTCTTC.

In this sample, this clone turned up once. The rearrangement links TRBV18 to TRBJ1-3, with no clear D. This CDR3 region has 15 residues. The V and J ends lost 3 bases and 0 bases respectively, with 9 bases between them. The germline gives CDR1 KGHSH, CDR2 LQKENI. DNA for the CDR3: TGTGCCAGCTCACCTCAGACCATCTCTGGAAACACCATATATTTT. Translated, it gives CASSPQTISGNTIYF.

The CDR3 spells CASSVTGANEKLFF. CDR3 coding DNA: TGTGCCAGCAGTGTAACAGGGGCAAATGAAAAACTGTTTTTT. This chain joins TRBV6-1 and TRBJ1-4; 7 bases are shared with TRBD1. CDR1 and CDR2 from the germline V gene are MNHNS and SASEGT. This CDR3 has 14 amino acids. V shed 4 bases and J 5 bases; nucleotides not matched to a gene: 4.

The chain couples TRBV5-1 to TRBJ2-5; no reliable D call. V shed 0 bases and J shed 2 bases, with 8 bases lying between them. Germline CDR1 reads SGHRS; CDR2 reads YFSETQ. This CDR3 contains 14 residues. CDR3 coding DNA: TGCGCCAGCAGCTTGGCAGTGTTACAAGAGACCCAGTACTTC. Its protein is CASSLAVLQETQYF.

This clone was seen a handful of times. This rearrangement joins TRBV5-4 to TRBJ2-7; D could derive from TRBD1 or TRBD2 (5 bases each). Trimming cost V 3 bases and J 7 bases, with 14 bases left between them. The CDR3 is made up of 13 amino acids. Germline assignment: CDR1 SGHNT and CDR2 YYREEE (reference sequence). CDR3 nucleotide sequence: TGTGCCAGCAGCTCGGGGCCCTGGAAGGAGCAGTACTTC. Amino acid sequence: CASSSGPWKEQYF.